Each of the 18 T cell receptor beta chains below was sequenced from the same sample in a study of molecular identifiers for immune sequencing clone quantification. TCRdb ran MiXCR on the PCR reads and lists one entry per CDR3 protein. The sample contains some 100,000 distinct CDR3 sequences, 15% to 20% of which appear only once. The sequenced material came from naive CD8+ T cells from blood, with Jurkat cell RNA spiked in. Subset defined: FACS-sorted CD8+CD4-CCR7+CD45RA+ naive T cells. The receptors were gathered from a human donor in good health. Some libraries in this study had Jurkat cell RNA spiked in.

With regard to this clonotype: The limits of the CDR3 on the DNA are not certain, so only TCRdb's listed CDR3 is given. The J gene is TRBJ2-4, the V gene TRBV7-5; the D segment call TRBD1 is taken from the table without a DNA check. TRBV7-5 is a recognized pseudogene. The CDR3 spans 17 residues, counting both ends. The CDR3: CISVPVRQGVDKNIQYF.

Ten or more counts support this clonotype. The chain recombines TRBV6-5 with TRBJ2-7, with 11 bases that match TRBD2. V was pared by 6 bases and J by 6 bases, with 4 bases of the junction left unmatched. CDR1 is MNHEY, CDR2 SVGAGI, per germline. This CDR3 has 13 amino acids. DNA for the CDR3: TGTGCCAGCAGATTAGCGGGAGGGGGCGAGCAGTACTTC. It specifies CASRLAGGGEQYF.

This clonotype came up many times. One end of the junction is discordant with germline, which a read error may explain. The chain carries TRBV20-1 and TRBJ2-2; the match to TRBD2 covers 8 bases. The CDR3 extends over 16 amino acids. The V gene's germline CDR1 is DFQATT and CDR2 SNEGSKA (reference sequence). CDR3 in DNA: TGCAGTGCCAGAGGTCCTCTACTAGCGGTTGGGGGGGAGCTGTTTTTT. Amino acid sequence: CSARGPLLAVGGELFF.

Concerning this clonotype itself: A much larger clone is a single base away; this may be a read error. This chain links TRBV4-3 with TRBJ2-1; weak D call: TRBD2 (6 bases). The CDR3 has 16 residues. Germline V gene data show CDR1 as LGHNA and CDR2 as YSLEER. Here the CDR3 reads CASSQDRLARYNGQFF. The CDR3 nucleotides read TGCGCCAGCAGCCAAGATCGGCTAGCGAGATACAATGGGCAGTTCTTC.

Notes on this clonotype: At one end the junction does not follow the germline gene, possibly because of a read error. This chain connects TRBV6-4 to TRBJ1-1; the D gene is possibly TRBD1 (6 bases). This CDR3 spans 15 amino acids. The germline V gene encodes CDR1 MRHNA and CDR2 SNTAGT. The CDR3 loop is CASGEPGQANTEVFF. The CDR3 DNA follows: TGTGCCAGCGGTGAGCCGGGACAAGCAAACACAGAAGTCTTCTTT.

This clonotype appeared many times. The chain joins TRBV4-1 to TRBJ2-7, with TRBD2 matching over 11 bases. The CDR3 is 16 amino acids. Unmatched junction bases numbered 6, after V lost 1 base and J lost 4 bases. Per the germline V gene, CDR1 is MGHRA and CDR2 is YSYEKL. CDR3 sequence: CASSQVLAGGLYEQYF. The CDR3 region has the DNA TGCGCCAGCAGCCAAGTCCTAGCGGGAGGTTTGTACGAGCAGTACTTC.

This clonotype occurred many times. This chain joins TRBV9 and TRBJ2-5; 10 nucleotides line up with TRBD2. This CDR3 contains 15 residues. CDR1 is SGDLS, CDR2 YYNGEE, per germline. The V gene end was trimmed by 3 bases and the J gene end by 0 bases; junction bases not matched to a gene: 2. This CDR3 reads CASSGSGRYQETQYF. The CDR3 bases are TGTGCCAGCAGCGGTAGCGGGAGGTACCAAGAGACCCAGTACTTC.

This clonotype was recorded many times. At one boundary the junction diverges from the germline segment, which might be a read error. The J gene is TRBJ2-3, the V gene TRBV9, with 13 nucleotides matching TRBD2. CDR1 is SGDLS, CDR2 YYNGEE, per germline. CDR3 length: 15 amino acids. The CDR3: CASGGTSGASDTQYF. The CDR3 bases are TGTGCCAGCGGCGGGACTAGCGGGGCTTCCGATACACAGTATTTT. Complete variable domain (other parts from reference TRBV9 and TRBJ2-3): DSGVTQTPKHLITATGQRVTLRCSPRSGDLSVYWYQQSLDQGLQFLIQYYNGEERAKGNILERFSAQQFPDLHSELNLSSLELGDSALYFCASGGTSGASDTQYFGPGTRLTVL.

This clonotype was picked up many times. The chain carries TRBV19 and TRBJ2-1; tentative D call: TRBD1 (8 bases). The V and J ends lost 5 bases and 4 bases respectively, with 18 bases between them. CDR1 and CDR2 from the germline V gene are LNHDA and SQIVND (reference sequence). The CDR3 contains 16 residues. The DNA of the CDR3 is TGTGCCAGTAGTGCAGGGGGCGTGGGGGGGTACAATGAGCAGTTCTTC. Protein sequence: CASSAGGVGGYNEQFF. Full variable domain (rest looked up from reference TRBV19 and TRBJ2-1): DGGITQSPKYLFRKEGQNVTLSCEQNLNHDAMYWYRQDPGQGLRLIYYSQIVNDFQKGDIAEGYSVSREKKESFPLTVTSAQKNPTAFYLCASSAGGVGGYNEQFFGPGTRLTVL.

This clonotype was recorded once. The V gene is TRBV4-3, the J gene TRBJ1-1; no reliable D call. Trimming took 0 bases from V and 1 from J, leaving 12 bases between them. The germline gives CDR1 LGHNA, CDR2 YSLEER. This CDR3 has 16 amino acids. In DNA form, the CDR3 reads TGCGCCAGCAGCCAAGATCTGAGGGTTCCGAACACTGAAGCTTTCTTT. Protein sequence: CASSQDLRVPNTEAFF.

Turning to this clonotype: A read error may be the cause here, since a much bigger clone is one base away. The chain is built from TRBV11-2 and TRBJ2-7, with 9 bases identical to TRBD2. Germline values: CDR1 SGHAT, CDR2 FQNNGV. The CDR3 totals 16 residues. V was pared by 1 base and J by 4 bases, with 8 bases of the junction left unmatched. Here the CDR3 DNA reads TGTGCCAGCAGCTTAGCCCCGGGACTAGCAGGTTACGAGCAGTACTTC. The encoded protein is CASSLAPGLAGYEQYF.

The V and J genes are TRBV20-1 and TRBJ2-2, with 10 bases fitting TRBD2. Trimming at V came to 0 bases and at J to 3 bases, leaving 7 bases not matched to a gene. From germline, CDR1 is DFQATT and CDR2 SNEGSKA (reference sequence). This CDR3 contains 17 residues. CDR3 DNA: TGCAGTGCTAGAGATTTCCTAGCGGGGGATTACACCGGGGAGCTGTTTTTT. It yields the protein CSARDFLAGDYTGELFF.

On this clonotype: One base away lies a much larger clone, so this may be a sequencing read error. This chain connects TRBV6-1 to TRBJ2-7, with 7 nucleotides matching TRBD1. CDR3 size: 15 residues. Germline CDR1 and CDR2: MNHNS and SASEGT. Trimming cost V 4 bases and J 1 base; bases outside gene matches: 7. CDR3 sequence reads: CASSADRTGSYEQYF. CDR3 nucleotides: TGTGCCAGCAGTGCGGATAGGACAGGTTCCTACGAGCAGTACTTC.

This clonotype was seen many times. This chain links TRBV11-2 with TRBJ2-3; D gene unclear. Deletions cut 6 bases from V and 6 bases from J, with 10 bases between. The CDR3 is 12 amino acids. CDR1 SGHAT and CDR2 FQNNGV come from the germline V gene. The CDR3 here is CASSYGGDTQYF. The CDR3 DNA reads TGTGCCAGCAGTTACGGTGGCGATACGCAGTATTTT.

This clonotype was recorded at least ten times. The chain employs TRBV12-3 or TRBV12-4 and TRBJ1-1, with TRBD1 matching 8 bases. V was clipped by 6 bases and J by 4 bases; unmatched bases: 7. The CDR3 contains 14 residues. In DNA, the CDR3 is TGTGCCAGCAGACTGGGGACAGGCAGCACTGAAGCTTTCTTT. This codes for CASRLGTGSTEAFF.

Note on this clonotype: This could be a read error, since a much larger clone is one nucleotide away. This chain links TRBV28 with TRBJ2-2; D call uncertain. The germline gives CDR1 MDHEN, CDR2 SYDVKM. This CDR3 contains 15 residues. Between the trimmed V and J ends, which lost 3 bases and 10 bases, there was a span of 18 bases. The CDR3 here is CASSFRGLTKKELFF. The CDR3 bases are TGTGCCAGCAGTTTCCGTGGGTTAACAAAGAAGGAGCTGTTTTTT.

This clonotype occurred many times. The genes are TRBV7-9 and TRBJ1-5; no definite D call. This CDR3 spans 12 amino acids. Germline values: CDR1 SEHNR, CDR2 FQNEAQ (reference sequence). V was clipped by 2 bases and J by 5 bases, with 4 bases between them. The DNA of the CDR3 is TGTGCCAGCAGCTTAACCGATCAGCCCCAGCATTTT. It encodes CASSLTDQPQHF.

In regard to this clonotype: At one end, the junction sequence differs from germline, possibly due to a read error. The V call is TRBV7-9, the J call TRBJ1-3; D is unclear. The CDR3 totals 12 residues. Germline-derived CDR1 and CDR2 are SEHNR and FQNEAQ (reference sequence). Here the CDR3 reads CASNPPGSTIYF. The CDR3 DNA reads as TGTGCCAGCAACCCGCCTGGAAGCACCATATATTTT. The whole variable domain, filled in from reference TRBV7-9 and TRBJ1-3, reads DTGVSQNPRHKITKRGQNVTFRCDPISEHNRLYWYRQTLGQGPEFLTYFQNEAQLEKSRLLSDRFSAERPKGSFSTLEIQRTEQGDSAMYLCASNPPGSTIYFGEGSWLTVV.